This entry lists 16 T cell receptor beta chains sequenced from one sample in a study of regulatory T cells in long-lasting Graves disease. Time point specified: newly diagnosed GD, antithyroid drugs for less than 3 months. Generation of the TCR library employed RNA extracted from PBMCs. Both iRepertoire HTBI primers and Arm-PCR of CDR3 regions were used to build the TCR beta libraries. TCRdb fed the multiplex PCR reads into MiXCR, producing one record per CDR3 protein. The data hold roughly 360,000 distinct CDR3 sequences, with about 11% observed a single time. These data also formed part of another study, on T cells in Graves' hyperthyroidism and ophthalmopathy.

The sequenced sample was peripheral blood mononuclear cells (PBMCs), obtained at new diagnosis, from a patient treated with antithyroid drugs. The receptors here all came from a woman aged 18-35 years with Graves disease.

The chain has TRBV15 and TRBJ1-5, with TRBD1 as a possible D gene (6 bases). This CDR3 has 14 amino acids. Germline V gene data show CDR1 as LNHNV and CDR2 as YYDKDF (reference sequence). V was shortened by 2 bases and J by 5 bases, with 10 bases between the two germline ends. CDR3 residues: CATSRLQGDQPQHF. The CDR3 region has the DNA TGTGCCACCAGCAGACTACAGGGAGATCAGCCCCAGCATTTT.

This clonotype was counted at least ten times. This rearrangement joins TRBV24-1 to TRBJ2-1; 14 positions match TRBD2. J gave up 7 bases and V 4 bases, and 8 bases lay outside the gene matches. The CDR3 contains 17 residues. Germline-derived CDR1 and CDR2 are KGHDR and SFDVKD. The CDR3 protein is CATSERTGTSGGNEQFF. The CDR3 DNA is TGTGCCACCAGTGAGCGAACCGGGACTAGCGGGGGAAATGAGCAGTTCTTC.

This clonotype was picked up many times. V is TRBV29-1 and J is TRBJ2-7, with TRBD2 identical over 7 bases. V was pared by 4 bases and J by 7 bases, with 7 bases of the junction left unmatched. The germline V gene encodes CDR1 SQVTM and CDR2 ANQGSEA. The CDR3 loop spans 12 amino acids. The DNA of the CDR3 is TGCAGCGTTGCATCTCGGGAGGATGAGCAGTACTTC. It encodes CSVASREDEQYF.

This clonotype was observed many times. CDR3 sequence: CASSGEGDRPSEAFF. DNA of the CDR3: TGTGCCAGCAGCGGAGAAGGGGACAGACCATCTGAAGCTTTCTTT. The chain recombines TRBV9 with TRBJ1-1, with 7 bases matching TRBD1. Germline trimming cut 3 bases from V and 6 bases from J; bases unmatched to any gene: 11. This CDR3 has 15 residues. The germline CDR1 and CDR2 sequences are SGDLS and YYNGEE.

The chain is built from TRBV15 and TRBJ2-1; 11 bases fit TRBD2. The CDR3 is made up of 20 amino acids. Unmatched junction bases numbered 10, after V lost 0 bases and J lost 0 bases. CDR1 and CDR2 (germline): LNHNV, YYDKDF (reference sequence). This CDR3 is CATSRDRLAGGQSSYNEQFF. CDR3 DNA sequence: TGTGCCACCAGCAGAGATCGGCTAGCGGGGGGCCAAAGCTCCTACAATGAGCAGTTCTTC.

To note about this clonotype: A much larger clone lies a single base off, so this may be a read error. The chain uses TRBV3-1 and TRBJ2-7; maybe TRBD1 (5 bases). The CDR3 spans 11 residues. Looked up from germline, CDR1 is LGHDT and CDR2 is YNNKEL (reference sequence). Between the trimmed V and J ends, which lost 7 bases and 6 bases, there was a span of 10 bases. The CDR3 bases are TGTGCCAGCACCGGTAGGGGCGAGCAGTACGTC. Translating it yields CASTGRGEQYV.

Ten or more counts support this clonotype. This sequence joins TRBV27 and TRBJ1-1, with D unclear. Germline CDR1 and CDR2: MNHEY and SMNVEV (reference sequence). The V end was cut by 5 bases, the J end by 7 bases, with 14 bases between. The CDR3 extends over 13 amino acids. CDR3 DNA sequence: TGTGCCAGCAGTCCATCCAGAGCCGATGAAGCTTTCTTT. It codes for CASSPSRADEAFF.

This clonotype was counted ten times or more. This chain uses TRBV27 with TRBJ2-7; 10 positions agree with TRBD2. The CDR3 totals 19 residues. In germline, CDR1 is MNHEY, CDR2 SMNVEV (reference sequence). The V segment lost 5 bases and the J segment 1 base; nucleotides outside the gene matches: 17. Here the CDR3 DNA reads TGTGCCAGCAGTCCCTTGGTCCGAATAACTAGCGGGGTTTCCTACGAGCAGTACTTC. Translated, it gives CASSPLVRITSGVSYEQYF.

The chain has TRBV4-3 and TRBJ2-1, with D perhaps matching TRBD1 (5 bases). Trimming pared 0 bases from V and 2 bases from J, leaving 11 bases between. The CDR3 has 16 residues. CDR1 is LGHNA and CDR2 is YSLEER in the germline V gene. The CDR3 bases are TGCGCCAGCAGCCAAGAATTGACAGTCCCCTACAATGAGCAGTTCTTC. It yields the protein CASSQELTVPYNEQFF.

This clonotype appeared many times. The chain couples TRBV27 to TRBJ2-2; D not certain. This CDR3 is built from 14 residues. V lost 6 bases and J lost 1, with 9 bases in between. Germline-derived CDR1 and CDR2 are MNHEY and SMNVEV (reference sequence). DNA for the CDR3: TGTGCCAGCAGACCTCTAGGGAACACCGGGGAGCTGTTTTTT. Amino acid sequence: CASRPLGNTGELFF.

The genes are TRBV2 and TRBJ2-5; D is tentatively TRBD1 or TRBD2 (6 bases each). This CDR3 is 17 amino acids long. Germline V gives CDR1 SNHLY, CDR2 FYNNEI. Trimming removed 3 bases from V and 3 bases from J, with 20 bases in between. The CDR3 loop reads CASSEGQVGGYEETQYF. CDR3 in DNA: TGTGCCAGCAGTGAGGGGCAGGTCGGGGGCTACGAAGAGACCCAGTACTTC.

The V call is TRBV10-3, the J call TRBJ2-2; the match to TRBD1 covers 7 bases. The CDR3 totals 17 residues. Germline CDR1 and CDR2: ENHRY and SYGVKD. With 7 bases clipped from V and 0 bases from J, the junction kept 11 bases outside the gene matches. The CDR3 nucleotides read TGTGCCATCATAGCAACCCGGGACAGCGCGAACACCGGGGAGCTGTTTTTT. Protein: CAIIATRDSANTGELFF.

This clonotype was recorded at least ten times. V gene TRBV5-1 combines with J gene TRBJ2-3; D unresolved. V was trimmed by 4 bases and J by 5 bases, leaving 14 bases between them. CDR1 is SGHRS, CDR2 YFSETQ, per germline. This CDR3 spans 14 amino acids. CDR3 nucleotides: TGCGCCAGCAGCCCCCGTATAGCAGGAGATACGCAGTATTTT. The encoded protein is CASSPRIAGDTQYF.

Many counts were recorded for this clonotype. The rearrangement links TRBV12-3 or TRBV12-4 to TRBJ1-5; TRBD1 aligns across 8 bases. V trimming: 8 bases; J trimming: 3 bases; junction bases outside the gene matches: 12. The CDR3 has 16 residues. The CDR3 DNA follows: TGTGCCAGCTCCGGGAAGCAGGGGGCGTTCAATCAGCCCCAGCATTTT. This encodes CASSGKQGAFNQPQHF.

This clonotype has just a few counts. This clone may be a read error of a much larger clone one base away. CDR3 nucleotide sequence: TGTGCCAGCAGTTCCGGGTTGGCCAGGGGGGCAGATGGGGCTCTCTTT. Encoded protein: CASSSGLARGADGALF. V usage is TRBV12-3 or TRBV12-4 and J usage is TRBJ1-1, with 7 nucleotides matching TRBD1. This CDR3 spans 16 amino acids.

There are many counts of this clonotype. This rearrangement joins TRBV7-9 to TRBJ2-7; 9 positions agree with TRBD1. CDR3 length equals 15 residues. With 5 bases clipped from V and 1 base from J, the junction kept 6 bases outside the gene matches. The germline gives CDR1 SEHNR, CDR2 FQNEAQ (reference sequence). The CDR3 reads CASSMPGQGSYEQYV. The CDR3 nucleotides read TGTGCCAGCAGCATGCCGGGACAGGGATCCTACGAGCAGTACGTC.